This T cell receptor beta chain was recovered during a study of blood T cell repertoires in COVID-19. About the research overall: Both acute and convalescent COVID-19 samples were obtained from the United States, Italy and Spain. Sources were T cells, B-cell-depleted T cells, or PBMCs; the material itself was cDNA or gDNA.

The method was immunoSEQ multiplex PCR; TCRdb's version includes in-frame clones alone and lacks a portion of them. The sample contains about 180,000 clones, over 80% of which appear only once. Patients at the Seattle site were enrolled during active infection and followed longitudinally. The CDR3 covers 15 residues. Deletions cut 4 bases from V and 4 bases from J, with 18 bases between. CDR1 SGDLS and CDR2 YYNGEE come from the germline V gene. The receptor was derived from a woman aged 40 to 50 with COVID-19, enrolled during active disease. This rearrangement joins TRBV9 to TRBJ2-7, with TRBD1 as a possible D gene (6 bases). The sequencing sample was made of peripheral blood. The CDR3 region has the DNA TGTGCCAGCAGCCCCGAGGACAGCCCCCGATACGAGCAGTACTTC. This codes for CASSPEDSPRYEQYF.